The clone carrying this T cell receptor (beta chain) was found many times. As yet, its antigen is unknown. The sample belongs to a study of TIL therapy for anti-PD-1-resistant metastatic lung cancer. Study-level points and caveats: Patients were highly selected, enriched for treatment-naive, never-smoker and oncogene-addicted cases.

This CDR3 contains 16 residues. Per germline, CDR1 SNHLY and CDR2 FYNNEI. Trimming cost V 9 bases and J 1 base; bases outside gene matches: 3. Time point denoted: pre-treatment sample, taken before nivolumab and TIL therapy. Adults with stage 4 NSCLC were enrolled in a phase I trial. Sequencing used immunoSEQ v3. Survey-level samples got 2 million or so read pairs; deep-level samples got roughly 4.5-6 million. Produced via immunoSEQ multiplex PCR; TCRdb's table is partial and in-frame only. The sample holds more than 55,000 clones, under 75% seen once. This chain links TRBV2 with TRBJ2-2, with 15 bases lining up with TRBD2. This TCR was sampled from a person between 25 and 80 years old with non-small cell lung cancer. The source material was blood, sampled at baseline. DNA of the CDR3: TGTGCCAGGGGACTAGCGGGAGGAATGAACACCGGGGAGCTGTTTTTT. The encoded protein is CARGLAGGMNTGELFF.